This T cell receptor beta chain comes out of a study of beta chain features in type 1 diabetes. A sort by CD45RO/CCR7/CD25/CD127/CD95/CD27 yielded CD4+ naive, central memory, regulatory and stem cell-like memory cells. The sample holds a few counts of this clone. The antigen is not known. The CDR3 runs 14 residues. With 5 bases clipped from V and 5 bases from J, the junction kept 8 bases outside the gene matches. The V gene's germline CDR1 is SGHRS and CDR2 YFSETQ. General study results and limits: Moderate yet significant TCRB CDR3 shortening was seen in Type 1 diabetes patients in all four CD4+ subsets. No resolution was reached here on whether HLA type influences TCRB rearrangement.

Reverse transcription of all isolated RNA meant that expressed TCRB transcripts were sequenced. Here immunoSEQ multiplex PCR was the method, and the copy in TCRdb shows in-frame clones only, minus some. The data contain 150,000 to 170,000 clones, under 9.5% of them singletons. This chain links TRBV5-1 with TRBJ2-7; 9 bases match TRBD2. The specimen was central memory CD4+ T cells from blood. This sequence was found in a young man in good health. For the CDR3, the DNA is TGCGCCAGCAGTGTCGGGACTAGCAGAGACGAGCAGTACTTC. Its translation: CASSVGTSRDEQYF.